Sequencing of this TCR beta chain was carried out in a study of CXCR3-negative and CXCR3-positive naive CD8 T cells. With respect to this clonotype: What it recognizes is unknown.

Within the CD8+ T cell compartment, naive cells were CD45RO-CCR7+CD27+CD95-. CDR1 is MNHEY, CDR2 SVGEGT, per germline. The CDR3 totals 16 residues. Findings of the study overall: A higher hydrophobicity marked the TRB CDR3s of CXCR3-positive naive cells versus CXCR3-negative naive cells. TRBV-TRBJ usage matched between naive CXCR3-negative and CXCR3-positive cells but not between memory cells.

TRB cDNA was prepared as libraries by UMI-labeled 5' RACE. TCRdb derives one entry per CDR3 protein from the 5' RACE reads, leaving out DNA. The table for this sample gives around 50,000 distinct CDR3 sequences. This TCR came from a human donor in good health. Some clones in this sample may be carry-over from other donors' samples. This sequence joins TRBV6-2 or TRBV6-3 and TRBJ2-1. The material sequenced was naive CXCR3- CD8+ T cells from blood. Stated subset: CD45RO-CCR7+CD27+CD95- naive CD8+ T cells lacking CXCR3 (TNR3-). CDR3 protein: CASSHGWEYSPNEQFF.